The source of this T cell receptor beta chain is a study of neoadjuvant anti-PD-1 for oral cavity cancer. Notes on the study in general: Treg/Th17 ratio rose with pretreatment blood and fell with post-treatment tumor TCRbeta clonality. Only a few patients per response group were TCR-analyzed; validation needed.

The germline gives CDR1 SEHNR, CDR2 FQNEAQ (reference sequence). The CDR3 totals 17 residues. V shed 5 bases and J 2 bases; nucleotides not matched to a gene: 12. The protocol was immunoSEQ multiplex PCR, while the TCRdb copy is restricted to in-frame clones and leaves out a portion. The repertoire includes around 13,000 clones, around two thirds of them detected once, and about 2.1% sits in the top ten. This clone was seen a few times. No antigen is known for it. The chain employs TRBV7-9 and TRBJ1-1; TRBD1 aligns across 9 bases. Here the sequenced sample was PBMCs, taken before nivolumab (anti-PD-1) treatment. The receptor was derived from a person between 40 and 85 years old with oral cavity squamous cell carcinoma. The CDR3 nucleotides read TGTGCCAGCAGCCTACCCGCGGACAGGGGTTTTAACACTGAAGCTTTCTTT. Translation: CASSLPADRGFNTEAFF.